The 3 T cell receptor beta chains presented below share a single source sample, sequenced in a study of Graves' ophthalmopathy and Graves' hyperthyroidism. The TCR beta CDR3 regions underwent amplification from RNA transcripts. After a first-round RT-PCR with HTBI primers, a second-round multiplex PCR was run. A single record per CDR3 protein comes from TCRdb applying MiXCR to the multiplex PCR reads. The sample holds some 520,000 distinct CDR3 sequences, approximately 15% seen once. Input material: blood. The receptor set was obtained from a woman under 40 with Graves' ophthalmopathy.

This clonotype was picked up many times. This chain connects TRBV7-9 to TRBJ2-3; weak D call: TRBD1 (5 bases). The CDR3 is 14 residues long. V gave up 5 bases and J gave up 2 bases, with 11 bases separating them. Germline CDR1 and CDR2: SEHNR and FQNEAQ (reference sequence). The CDR3 loop is CASSDSLYTDTQYF. The CDR3 DNA reads as TGTGCCAGCAGCGACAGTCTTTACACAGATACGCAGTATTTT.

In this sample, this clonotype turned up many times. The V and J genes are TRBV2 and TRBJ1-2, with D unclear. CDR1 is SNHLY and CDR2 is FYNNEI in the germline V gene. This CDR3 has 10 residues. V shed 6 bases and J shed 6 bases, with 5 bases lying between them. CDR3 in amino acids: CASSFDGYTF. DNA for the CDR3: TGTGCCAGCAGCTTCGATGGCTACACCTTC.

Many counts were recorded for this clonotype. The rearrangement joins TRBV7-8 to TRBJ1-5, with TRBD1 identical over 10 bases. The germline CDR1 and CDR2 sequences are SGHVS and FQNEAQ. The CDR3 length is 15 residues. J gave up 3 bases and V 3 bases, and 2 bases lay outside the gene matches. In nucleotides, the CDR3 is TGTGCCAGCAGCTTCGGACAGGGGGACAATCAGCCCCAGCATTTT. Translating gives CASSFGQGDNQPQHF. Drawing the rest from reference TRBV7-8 and TRBJ1-5, the complete variable domain is GAGVSQSPRYKVAKRGQDVALRCDPISGHVSLFWYQQALGQGPEFLTYFQNEAQLDKSGLPSDRFFAERPEGSVSTLKIQRTQQEDSAVYLCASSFGQGDNQPQHFGDGTRLSIL.